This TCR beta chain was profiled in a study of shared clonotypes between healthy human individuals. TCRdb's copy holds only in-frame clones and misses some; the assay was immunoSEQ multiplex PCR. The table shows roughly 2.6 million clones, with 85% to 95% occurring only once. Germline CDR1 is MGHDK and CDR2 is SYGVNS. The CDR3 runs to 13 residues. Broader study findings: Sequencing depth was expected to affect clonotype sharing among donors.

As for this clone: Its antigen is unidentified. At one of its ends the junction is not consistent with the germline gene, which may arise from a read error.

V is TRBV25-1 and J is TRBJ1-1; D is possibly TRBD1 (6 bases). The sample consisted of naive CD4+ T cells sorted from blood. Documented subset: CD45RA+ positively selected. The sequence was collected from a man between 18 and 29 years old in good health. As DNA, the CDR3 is TGTGCCAGCAGTGAAACAGGGAACGCTGAAGCTTTCTTT. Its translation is CASSETGNAEAFF.